These 5 T cell receptor beta chains came from one sample sequenced in a study of regulatory T cells in long-lasting Graves disease. The time point: newly diagnosed GD, antithyroid drugs for less than 3 months. PBMCs were the source of the RNA used for TCR sequencing. Building the TCR beta libraries relied on iRepertoire HTBI primers, and CDR3 regions underwent Arm-PCR. Using its own MiXCR run on the multiplex PCR reads, TCRdb lists one record per CDR3 protein. The data show more than 300,000 distinct CDR3 sequences, 10% to 15% seen once. The sample was also linked to a second study, of T cells in Graves' hyperthyroidism and ophthalmopathy.

This material consisted of peripheral blood mononuclear cells (PBMCs), taken at new diagnosis, from a patient treated with antithyroid drugs. The receptors here all came from a woman aged 18-29 years with Graves disease.

This clonotype was seen at least ten times. This chain uses TRBV2 with TRBJ2-7; weak D call: TRBD1 (6 bases). CDR3 length: 13 amino acids. The germline CDR1 and CDR2 sequences are SNHLY and FYNNEI. Trimming removed 5 bases at V and 5 bases at J, with 13 bases between. The CDR3 DNA is TGTGCCAGCAGTCAACAGGGTCTCCACGAGCAGTACTTC. Its protein product is CASSQQGLHEQYF. The complete variable domain, with remaining parts taken from reference TRBV2 and TRBJ2-7, reads EPEVTQTPSHQVTQMGQEVILRCVPISNHLYFYWYRQILGQKVEFLVSFYNNEISEKSEIFDDQFSVERPDGSNFTLKIRSTKLEDSAMYFCASSQQGLHEQYFGPGTRLTVT.

This sequence joins TRBV7-2 and TRBJ2-7; 13 bases align to TRBD2. The trim removed 4 bases at V and 4 bases at J, leaving 10 bases unmatched. Germline-derived CDR1 and CDR2 are SGHTA and FQGNSA. The CDR3 is 17 amino acids. CDR3 in amino acids: CASSSRGLAGVAYEQYF. As DNA, the CDR3 is TGTGCCAGCAGCTCCCGCGGACTAGCGGGAGTGGCGTACGAGCAGTACTTC.

The chain employs TRBV4-1 and TRBJ1-2; D is undetermined. The V and J ends lost 0 bases and 7 bases respectively, with 18 bases between them. The CDR3 contains 16 residues. Germline loops: CDR1 MGHRA, CDR2 YSYEKL. In DNA, the CDR3 is TGCGCCAGCAGCCAAGACTCGAGGGCCGAGCGTCGTGGCTACACCTTC. This codes for CASSQDSRAERRGYTF.

This clonotype appeared many times. This chain uses TRBV2 with TRBJ1-6, with D maybe TRBD1 (6 bases). Trimming removed 2 bases from V and 7 bases from J, with 18 bases in between. Looked up from germline, CDR1 is SNHLY and CDR2 is FYNNEI. The CDR3 covers 17 residues. CDR3 coding DNA: TGTGCCAGCAGTGAACGCGTGGGGGCATCTTGGAATTCACCCCTCCACTTT. This gives the protein CASSERVGASWNSPLHF.

This rearrangement joins TRBV4-1 to TRBJ2-7, with TRBD2 matching over 8 bases. J was trimmed by 7 bases and V by 0 bases; bases with no gene match: 8. The CDR3 is 15 residues long. In germline, CDR1 is MGHRA, CDR2 YSYEKL. The CDR3 region has the DNA TGCGCCAGCAGCCAAGAGAGAGGACTAGCTCGGGAGCAGTACTTC. This codes for CASSQERGLAREQYF.